Listed below are T cell receptor beta chains from one sample, sequenced in a study of blood T cell repertoires in COVID-19. Sequenced by immunoSEQ multiplex PCR; TCRdb stores in-frame clones only, minus some. The table lists 75,000 to 90,000 clones, around 85% of them singletons. Sample: peripheral blood. These receptors all come from a man at least 80 years old with active or convalescent COVID-19. The CDR3 runs from the conserved cysteine through the conserved F or W. A D gene is named only where the DNA matches it firmly. A row's size may be missing; if present it is once, few, many or a size class.

d_call: TRBD2; v_call: TRBV6-5; clone_size: -; j_call: TRBJ2-1; cdr3_length: 15; cdr3_nt: TGTGCCAGCAGTTATCCTAGCGGGGGCGTCTGGGAGCAGTTCTTC; cdr3_aa: CASSYPSGGVWEQFF
d_call: TRBD1; v_call: TRBV19; clone_size: -; j_call: TRBJ1-2; cdr3_length: 16; cdr3_nt: TGTGCCAGTAGAACCTCCGGGACAGGGCTCAACTATGGCTACACCTTC; cdr3_aa: CASRTSGTGLNYGYTF
d_call: TRBD2; v_call: TRBV5-1; clone_size: -; j_call: TRBJ2-1; cdr3_length: 13; cdr3_nt: TGCGCCAGCAGACTAGCGGGGAGCAATGAGCAGTTCTTC; cdr3_aa: CASRLAGSNEQFF
d_call: TRBD2; v_call: TRBV10-1; clone_size: -; j_call: TRBJ2-1; cdr3_length: 12; cdr3_nt: TGCGCCAGCAGAGCGACTAGCGGAGAGCAGTTCTTC; cdr3_aa: CASRATSGEQFF
d_call: TRBD2; v_call: TRBV5-1; clone_size: once; j_call: TRBJ2-5; cdr3_length: 16; cdr3_nt: TGCGCCAGCAGCCCAAGACTAGCGGAGAGCCAAGAGACCCAGTACTTC; cdr3_aa: CASSPRLAESQETQYF
d_call: TRBD1; v_call: TRBV6-5; clone_size: -; j_call: TRBJ2-3; cdr3_length: 15; cdr3_nt: TGTGCCAGCAGTTACCCGGGACAGGGGACAGATACGCAGTATTTT; cdr3_aa: CASSYPGQGTDTQYF
d_call: -; v_call: TRBV4-1; clone_size: -; j_call: TRBJ2-6; cdr3_length: 17; cdr3_nt: TGCGCCAGCAGCCAAGCTTTTACAGGGACCGGGGCCAACGTCCTGACTTTC; cdr3_aa: CASSQAFTGTGANVLTF
d_call: -; v_call: TRBV2; clone_size: few; j_call: TRBJ1-2; cdr3_length: 14; cdr3_nt: TGTGCCAGCAGTGAAGGGGAGGGGTCCTATGGCTACACCTTC; cdr3_aa: CASSEGEGSYGYTF
d_call: -; v_call: TRBV18; clone_size: -; j_call: TRBJ1-3; cdr3_length: 15; cdr3_nt: TGTGCCAGCTCCCAAAATTTGGGAGCTGGAAACACCATATATTTT; cdr3_aa: CASSQNLGAGNTIYF
d_call: TRBD1; v_call: TRBV28; clone_size: few; j_call: TRBJ1-4; cdr3_length: 19; cdr3_nt: TGTGCCAGCAGTGACTCGTTGGGACAGGGGGTTTCAACTAATGAAAAACTGTTTTTT; cdr3_aa: CASSDSLGQGVSTNEKLFF
d_call: -; v_call: TRBV2; clone_size: once; j_call: TRBJ1-4; cdr3_length: 13; cdr3_nt: TGTGCCAGCAAGGTCAGGCCTATTGAAAAACTGTTTTTT; cdr3_aa: CASKVRPIEKLFF
d_call: TRBD1; v_call: TRBV2; clone_size: -; j_call: TRBJ1-2; cdr3_length: 16; cdr3_nt: TGTGCCAGCAGTATCGAAGGGACAGGGGGCAACTATGGCTACACCTTC; cdr3_aa: CASSIEGTGGNYGYTF
d_call: TRBD1; v_call: TRBV4-2; clone_size: -; j_call: TRBJ1-2; cdr3_length: 13; cdr3_nt: TGTGCCAGCAGCCCGACAGGGGATTATGGCTACACCTTC; cdr3_aa: CASSPTGDYGYTF
d_call: TRBD2; v_call: TRBV25-1; clone_size: -; j_call: TRBJ2-3; cdr3_length: 15; cdr3_nt: TGTGCCAGCAGCCGAACTAGCGGGGGCACAGATACGCAGTATTTT; cdr3_aa: CASSRTSGGTDTQYF
d_call: -; v_call: TRBV28; clone_size: -; j_call: TRBJ1-5; cdr3_length: 14; cdr3_nt: TGTGCCACCCAGGATCCCACTAGCAATCAGCCCCAGCATTTT; cdr3_aa: CATQDPTSNQPQHF
d_call: TRBD1; v_call: TRBV7-7; clone_size: -; j_call: TRBJ2-5; cdr3_length: 16; cdr3_nt: TGTGCCAGCAGCTTAGGGACAGGGAACATCCAAGAGACCCAGTACTTC; cdr3_aa: CASSLGTGNIQETQYF
d_call: -; v_call: TRBV3-1/TRBV3-2; clone_size: -; j_call: TRBJ2-1; cdr3_length: 15; cdr3_nt: TGTGCCAGCAGCCCAAGAGGGCGGGAAAGCAATGAGCAGTTCTTC; cdr3_aa: CASSPRGRESNEQFF
d_call: TRBD2; v_call: TRBV6-4; clone_size: -; j_call: TRBJ2-3; cdr3_length: 20; cdr3_nt: TGTGCCAGCAGTACCACGACTAGCGGGAGGGCCTCACCTAACACAGATACGCAGTATTTT; cdr3_aa: CASSTTTSGRASPNTDTQYF
d_call: TRBD2; v_call: TRBV7-2; clone_size: -; j_call: TRBJ2-2; cdr3_length: 17; cdr3_nt: TGTGCCAGCAGCTTCGATCTGACTAGCGGGCTCACCGGGGAGCTGTTTTTT; cdr3_aa: CASSFDLTSGLTGELFF
d_call: TRBD1; v_call: TRBV19; clone_size: -; j_call: TRBJ1-2; cdr3_length: 14; cdr3_nt: TGTGCCAGTAGATCGGGGACAGCCGACTATGGCTACACCTTC; cdr3_aa: CASRSGTADYGYTF
d_call: TRBD2; v_call: TRBV7-9; clone_size: -; j_call: TRBJ2-5; cdr3_length: 15; cdr3_nt: TGTGCCAGCAGCAAAGGGACTAGCGGGCGAGAGACCCAGTACTTC; cdr3_aa: CASSKGTSGRETQYF
d_call: TRBD1; v_call: TRBV18; clone_size: -; j_call: TRBJ1-5; cdr3_length: 14; cdr3_nt: TGTGCCAGCTCACCGGGAGGACAGGGCCAGCCCCAGCATTTT; cdr3_aa: CASSPGGQGQPQHF
d_call: -; v_call: TRBV11-3; clone_size: -; j_call: TRBJ2-1; cdr3_length: 13; cdr3_nt: TGTGCCAGCAGCTCGGGATACTACAATGAGCAGTTCTTC; cdr3_aa: CASSSGYYNEQFF
d_call: TRBD1; v_call: TRBV2; clone_size: -; j_call: TRBJ2-1; cdr3_length: 13; cdr3_nt: TGTGCCAGCAGGGACAGGGGAGGCAATGAGCAGTTCTTC; cdr3_aa: CASRDRGGNEQFF
d_call: TRBD2; v_call: TRBV5-1; clone_size: -; j_call: TRBJ2-1; cdr3_length: 16; cdr3_nt: TGCGCCAGCAGCATTGGACTAGCGGGGACCTACAATGAGCAGTTCTTC; cdr3_aa: CASSIGLAGTYNEQFF
d_call: -; v_call: TRBV4-1; clone_size: -; j_call: TRBJ2-3; cdr3_length: 13; cdr3_nt: TGCGCCAGCCAAGGGGGAGGGCAAGATACGCAGTATTTT; cdr3_aa: CASQGGGQDTQYF
d_call: -; v_call: TRBV5-1; clone_size: -; j_call: TRBJ2-1; cdr3_length: 13; cdr3_nt: TGCGCCAGCGGCGATCCCTTCGCGGCTGAGCAGTTCTTC; cdr3_aa: CASGDPFAAEQFF
d_call: -; v_call: TRBV5-5; clone_size: -; j_call: TRBJ1-6; cdr3_length: 17; cdr3_nt: TGTGCCAGCAGCCCAACGACCCGGACGGGATTTTATTCACCCCTCCACTTT; cdr3_aa: CASSPTTRTGFYSPLHF
d_call: -; v_call: TRBV5-1; clone_size: -; j_call: TRBJ1-6; cdr3_length: 14; cdr3_nt: TGCGCCAGCAGCTTGTACGGAGAAAATTCACCCCTCCACTTT; cdr3_aa: CASSLYGENSPLHF
d_call: -; v_call: TRBV14; clone_size: -; j_call: TRBJ2-1; cdr3_length: 14; cdr3_nt: TGTGCCAGCAGCCAAGAGGACACCTACAATGAGCAGTTCTTC; cdr3_aa: CASSQEDTYNEQFF
d_call: -; v_call: TRBV5-1; clone_size: -; j_call: TRBJ2-2; cdr3_length: 16; cdr3_nt: TGCGCCAGCAGCTTGCTGTCCGACAGGAACACCGGGGAGCTGTTTTTT; cdr3_aa: CASSLLSDRNTGELFF
d_call: -; v_call: TRBV6-2/TRBV6-3; clone_size: -; j_call: TRBJ2-5; cdr3_length: 14; cdr3_nt: TGTGCCAGCAGTTACGTGGGGCTTGGGGAGACCCAGTACTTC; cdr3_aa: CASSYVGLGETQYF
d_call: TRBD1; v_call: TRBV25-1; clone_size: -; j_call: TRBJ1-6; cdr3_length: 15; cdr3_nt: TGTGCCAGCAGTGCATGGGCGGGACAGGGTTCACCCCTCCACTTT; cdr3_aa: CASSAWAGQGSPLHF
d_call: -; v_call: TRBV10-2; clone_size: -; j_call: TRBJ2-1; cdr3_length: 14; cdr3_nt: TGCGCCAGCATTCCGAGCGGAGCTTACAATGAGCAGTTCTTC; cdr3_aa: CASIPSGAYNEQFF
d_call: TRBD1; v_call: TRBV5-5; clone_size: -; j_call: TRBJ1-2; cdr3_length: 16; cdr3_nt: TGTGCCAGCAGCTTGCGGGACAGGCCAGGCGACTATGGCTACACCTTC; cdr3_aa: CASSLRDRPGDYGYTF
d_call: -; v_call: TRBV11-3; clone_size: -; j_call: TRBJ2-3; cdr3_length: 14; cdr3_nt: TGTGCCAGCAGCTTAACTAGGTGGGGAGATACGCAGTATTTT; cdr3_aa: CASSLTRWGDTQYF
d_call: -; v_call: TRBV19; clone_size: -; j_call: TRBJ2-2; cdr3_length: 16; cdr3_nt: TGTGCCAGTAGTGGGGCCGGGTCTCGTGGCACCGGGGAGCTGTTTTTT; cdr3_aa: CASSGAGSRGTGELFF
d_call: -; v_call: TRBV6-1; clone_size: -; j_call: TRBJ1-2; cdr3_length: 15; cdr3_nt: TGTGCCAGCAGTGACGGTGGACAGCTGGGATATGGCTACACCTTC; cdr3_aa: CASSDGGQLGYGYTF
d_call: -; v_call: TRBV7-8; clone_size: -; j_call: TRBJ1-1; cdr3_length: 14; cdr3_nt: TGTGCCAGCAGCCGTCAACGGAGTGTCACTGAAGCTTTCTTT; cdr3_aa: CASSRQRSVTEAFF
d_call: -; v_call: TRBV6-1; clone_size: -; j_call: TRBJ1-1; cdr3_length: 13; cdr3_nt: TGTGCCAGCAGTGAGATCAGAAACACTGAAGCTTTCTTT; cdr3_aa: CASSEIRNTEAFF
d_call: TRBD1; v_call: TRBV9; clone_size: -; j_call: TRBJ1-1; cdr3_length: 15; cdr3_nt: TGTGCCAGCAGCGTAGGGGACAGGGTGAACACTGAAGCTTTCTTT; cdr3_aa: CASSVGDRVNTEAFF
d_call: -; v_call: TRBV4-2; clone_size: few; j_call: TRBJ1-5; cdr3_length: 17; cdr3_nt: TGTGCCAGCAGCCAAGATCTCGGGTCCACGCAGAAATTTCCCCAGCATTTT; cdr3_aa: CASSQDLGSTQKFPQHF
d_call: -; v_call: TRBV4-2; clone_size: -; j_call: TRBJ2-3; cdr3_length: 12; cdr3_nt: TGTGCCAGCAGCCCCAGTCCAGTTACGCAGTATTTT; cdr3_aa: CASSPSPVTQYF
d_call: TRBD2; v_call: TRBV5-1; clone_size: -; j_call: TRBJ2-5; cdr3_length: 14; cdr3_nt: TGCGCCAGCAGCCCAACTAGCGGTCAAGAGACCCAGTACTTC; cdr3_aa: CASSPTSGQETQYF
d_call: -; v_call: TRBV4-2; clone_size: -; j_call: TRBJ1-6; cdr3_length: 17; cdr3_nt: TGTGCCAGCAGCCAAGAGGTTGGGGGGGCTGGGGATTCACCCCTCCACTTT; cdr3_aa: CASSQEVGGAGDSPLHF
d_call: TRBD1; v_call: TRBV28; clone_size: -; j_call: TRBJ1-6; cdr3_length: 17; cdr3_nt: TGTGCCAGCAGCCCAGGGGGGATGAGCTCCTATAATTCACCCCTCCACTTT; cdr3_aa: CASSPGGMSSYNSPLHF
d_call: TRBD1; v_call: TRBV24-1; clone_size: -; j_call: TRBJ2-5; cdr3_length: 17; cdr3_nt: TGTGCCACCAGTGATTGGGGGACAGGGGCTTCCCAAGAGACCCAGTACTTC; cdr3_aa: CATSDWGTGASQETQYF
d_call: TRBD1; v_call: TRBV30; clone_size: -; j_call: TRBJ2-5; cdr3_length: 17; cdr3_nt: TGTGCCTGGAGCGGGTCCCCGGTCACAGGGGGCCAAGAGACCCAGTACTTC; cdr3_aa: CAWSGSPVTGGQETQYF
d_call: TRBD1; v_call: TRBV10-3; clone_size: -; j_call: TRBJ1-5; cdr3_length: 15; cdr3_nt: TGTGCCATCAGTGAGTCGACAGGGACAAATCAGCCCCAGCATTTT; cdr3_aa: CAISESTGTNQPQHF
d_call: TRBD1; v_call: TRBV5-1; clone_size: few; j_call: TRBJ1-6; cdr3_length: 17; cdr3_nt: TGCGCCAGCAGCCAGGGACAGTCGAGCTCCTATAATTCACCCCTCCACTTT; cdr3_aa: CASSQGQSSSYNSPLHF
d_call: -; v_call: TRBV12-5; clone_size: -; j_call: TRBJ2-1; cdr3_length: 18; cdr3_nt: TGTGCTAGTGGTTTGGTCTGGGGCCTGGACGACTCCTACAATGAGCAGTTCTTC; cdr3_aa: CASGLVWGLDDSYNEQFF
d_call: TRBD2; v_call: TRBV11-2; clone_size: -; j_call: TRBJ2-1; cdr3_length: 15; cdr3_nt: TGTGCCAGCAGCCGCCTAGCGGGGTCCTACAATGAGCAGTTCTTC; cdr3_aa: CASSRLAGSYNEQFF
d_call: TRBD2; v_call: TRBV7-9; clone_size: once; j_call: TRBJ2-1; cdr3_length: 16; cdr3_nt: TGTGCCAGCAGCGCCCGACTAGCGGGAGGGCCACGGGAGCAGTTCTTC; cdr3_aa: CASSARLAGGPREQFF
d_call: TRBD1; v_call: TRBV7-9; clone_size: -; j_call: TRBJ1-4; cdr3_length: 15; cdr3_nt: TGTGCCAGCAGCTTAGGGGACAGGGTGGAAGAAAAACTGTTTTTT; cdr3_aa: CASSLGDRVEEKLFF
d_call: -; v_call: TRBV3-1/TRBV3-2; clone_size: -; j_call: TRBJ1-1; cdr3_length: 13; cdr3_nt: TGTGCCAGCAGCCGGACAGAGAACACTGAAGCTTTCTTT; cdr3_aa: CASSRTENTEAFF